Shown below are 10 T cell receptor beta chains from a single sample sequenced in a study of T-cell memory formation after mild COVID-19 (dated by TCRdb to about 2021). Libraries were constructed by 5' RACE. Data came from an Illumina NovaSeq 6000. TCRdb cleaned the public reads at Q25 with fastp, built clones with MiXCR and kept in-frame beta chains. Entries that share a CDR3 protein sequence are merged under the most common genes and DNA. For this sample the table gives approximately 410,000 distinct CDR3 sequences, of which 23% were detected only once. The ten largest clonotypes hold about an eighth of the sample. Input material: PBMCs or a T cell subset sorted from them (not recorded which). The receptors originated from an adult woman who had mild COVID-19 (a few samples of this study predate the infection). The sample titles of this study are shuffled in the database, so cell type and time point are left out; the donor was told from shared clones.

This clonotype was counted at least ten times. In DNA, the CDR3 is TGTGCCAGCAGCTTAGATCGCCCTAGCGGGCCCCGCACTGGGTCCTACAATGAGCAGTTCTTC. Its protein product is CASSLDRPSGPRTGSYNEQFF. This chain links TRBV7-9 with TRBJ2-1; TRBD2 aligns across 8 bases. V was pared by 1 base and J by 1 base, with 18 bases of the junction left unmatched. This CDR3 spans 21 amino acids. Germline CDR1 reads SEHNR; CDR2 reads FQNEAQ (reference sequence). The full variable domain, in which reference TRBV7-9 and TRBJ2-1 provide the parts outside the CDR3, is DTGVSQNPRHKITKRGQNVTFRCDPISEHNRLYWYRQTLGQGPEFLTYFQNEAQLEKSRLLSDRFSAERPKGSFSTLEIQRTEQGDSAMYLCASSLDRPSGPRTGSYNEQFFGPGTRLTVL.

There are a few counts of this clonotype. This chain joins TRBV6-6 and TRBJ1-5; TRBD1 aligns across 7 bases. The CDR3 is made up of 14 amino acids. V was pared by 6 bases and J by 9 bases, with 11 bases of the junction left unmatched. Germline V gives CDR1 MNHNY, CDR2 SVGAGI (reference sequence). CDR3 in DNA: TGTGCCAGCAGCTCATGGGGGGGGGACAGGCCCCAGCATTTT. Its protein product is CASSSWGGDRPQHF.

This clonotype was recorded many times. This chain connects TRBV5-1 to TRBJ2-1; 10 positions agree with TRBD1. Losses at the gene ends were 4 bases for V and 3 bases for J; bases not matched to a gene: 4. Looked up from germline, CDR1 is SGHRS and CDR2 is YFSETQ. There are 15 residues in the CDR3. This chain's CDR3 is CASSPGTGDYNEQFF. The CDR3, as DNA: TGCGCCAGCAGCCCCGGGACAGGGGACTACAATGAGCAGTTCTTC.

DNA of the CDR3: TGCAGTCCCAACCCGGACAGGGGGCAGTCAGATACGCAGTATTTT. Translated, it gives CSPNPDRGQSDTQYF. V and J are TRBV20-1 and TRBJ2-3; the match to TRBD1 covers 11 bases. From germline, CDR1 is DFQATT and CDR2 SNEGSKA (reference sequence). Trimming took 8 bases from V and 4 from J; bases not matched to a gene: 11. The CDR3 contains 15 residues.

This clonotype was seen a handful of times. This chain links TRBV27 with TRBJ2-2, with TRBD2 identical over 14 bases. CDR3 length equals 18 residues. Germline CDR1 MNHEY, CDR2 SMNVEV (reference sequence). The J segment lost 3 bases and the V segment lost 6 bases, leaving 9 bases of the junction unmatched. Here the CDR3 DNA reads TGTGCCAGCAGCTTGACTAGCGGGAGGGCATTCGACACCGGGGAGCTGTTTTTT. Protein sequence: CASSLTSGRAFDTGELFF.

This clonotype was seen a few times. This chain links TRBV20-1 with TRBJ2-1; TRBD2 is a possible D gene (5 bases). The CDR3 runs 15 residues. Germline values: CDR1 DFQATT, CDR2 SNEGSKA (reference sequence). V shed 6 bases and J shed 2 bases, with 17 bases lying between them. In nucleotides, the CDR3 is TGCAGTGCACCCGCGAGCGGAACTACCTACAATGAGCAGTTCTTC. It is translated as CSAPASGTTYNEQFF.

The chain joins TRBV7-9 to TRBJ2-2; TRBD1 matches at 7 bases. The germline V gene has CDR1 SEHNR and CDR2 FQNEAQ (reference sequence). The CDR3 covers 17 residues. J was trimmed by 1 base and V by 4 bases; bases with no gene match: 9. The CDR3 coding sequence is TGTGCCAGCAGCTGGCGACAGGGAACCAAGAACACCGGGGAGCTGTTTTTT. Translation: CASSWRQGTKNTGELFF. Full variable domain (remainder filled in from reference TRBV7-9 and TRBJ2-2): DTGVSQNPRHKITKRGQNVTFRCDPISEHNRLYWYRQTLGQGPEFLTYFQNEAQLEKSRLLSDRFSAERPKGSFSTLEIQRTEQGDSAMYLCASSWRQGTKNTGELFFGEGSRLTVL.

The V and J genes are TRBV4-1 and TRBJ1-5; a possible D gene is TRBD1 (5 bases). This CDR3 is built from 13 residues. V was trimmed by 4 bases and J by 4 bases, leaving 8 bases between them. Germline assignment: CDR1 MGHRA and CDR2 YSYEKL. CDR3 sequence reads: CASSPTENQPQHF. The CDR3 DNA is TGCGCCAGCAGCCCGACAGAGAATCAGCCCCAGCATTTT.

The genes are TRBV4-1 and TRBJ2-5; no firm D call. The CDR3 length is 14 residues. Germline CDR1 reads MGHRA; CDR2 reads YSYEKL. Trimming pared 2 bases from V and 4 bases from J, leaving 11 bases between. The CDR3 loop is CASSQLAQLETQYF. In DNA, the CDR3 is TGCGCCAGCAGCCAACTGGCTCAACTAGAGACCCAGTACTTC.

This sequence joins TRBV4-3 and TRBJ2-3, with D tentatively TRBD1 (6 bases). This CDR3 has 14 residues. In germline, CDR1 is LGHNA, CDR2 YSLEER. V lost 5 bases, J lost 2 bases, and 11 bases lay in between. The CDR3 loop is CASSIRTVTDTQYF. CDR3 in DNA: TGCGCCAGCAGCATCCGGACAGTCACAGATACGCAGTATTTT.